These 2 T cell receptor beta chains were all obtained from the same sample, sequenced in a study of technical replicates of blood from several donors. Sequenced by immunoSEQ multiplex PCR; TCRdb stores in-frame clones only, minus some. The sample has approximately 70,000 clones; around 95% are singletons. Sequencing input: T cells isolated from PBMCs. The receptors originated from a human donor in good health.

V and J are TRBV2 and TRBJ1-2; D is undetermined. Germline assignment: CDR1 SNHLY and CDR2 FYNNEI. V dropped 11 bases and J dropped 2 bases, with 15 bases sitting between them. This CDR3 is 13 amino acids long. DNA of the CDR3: TGTGCCGGCCTGCGTGGCAGGAACTATGGCTACACCTTC. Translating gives CAGLRGRNYGYTF.

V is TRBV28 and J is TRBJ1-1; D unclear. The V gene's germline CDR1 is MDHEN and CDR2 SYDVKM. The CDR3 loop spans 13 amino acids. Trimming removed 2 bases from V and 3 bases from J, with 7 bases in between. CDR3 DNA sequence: TGTGCCAGCAGTTTACCCTTGTACACTGAAGCTTTCTTT. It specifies CASSLPLYTEAFF.